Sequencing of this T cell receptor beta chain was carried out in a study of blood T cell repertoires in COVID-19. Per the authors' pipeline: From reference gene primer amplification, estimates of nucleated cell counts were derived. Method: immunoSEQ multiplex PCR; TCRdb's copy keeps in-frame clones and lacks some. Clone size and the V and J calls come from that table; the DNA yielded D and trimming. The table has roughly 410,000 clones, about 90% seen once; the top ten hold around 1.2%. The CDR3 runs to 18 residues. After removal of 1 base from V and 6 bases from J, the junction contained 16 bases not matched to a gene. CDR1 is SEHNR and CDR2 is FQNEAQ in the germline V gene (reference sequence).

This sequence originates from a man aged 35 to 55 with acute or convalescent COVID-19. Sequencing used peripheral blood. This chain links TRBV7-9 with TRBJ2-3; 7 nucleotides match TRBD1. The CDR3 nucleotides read TGTGCCAGCAGCTTAGGGTCGACAGGGTTCCTCGAATTCGATACGCAGTATTTT. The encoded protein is CASSLGSTGFLEFDTQYF.